The T cell receptor beta chain under discussion was sequenced for a study of beta chain features in type 1 diabetes. The study's findings and limits: There were fewer insertions and more deletions at the VDJ junctions of type 1 diabetes patients.

This clone has more than one count but fewer than ten. The antigen is unknown. This CDR3 is built from 13 residues. Trimming left V 4 bases short and J 6 bases short, with 12 bases between. CDR1 is SEHNR, CDR2 FQNEAQ, per germline (reference sequence). TCRB transcripts that were expressed got sequenced, as all of the isolated RNA had been reverse transcribed. Naive, central memory and regulatory T cell samples averaged approximately 3.6 million immunoSEQ reads each. Produced via immunoSEQ multiplex PCR; TCRdb's table is partial and in-frame only. The sample contains 300,000 to 450,000 clones, over 9.5% of which appear only once.

The source material was naive CD4+ T cells from blood. This clonotype originated in a man younger than 30 in good health. The V call is TRBV7-9, the J call TRBJ1-1; TRBD1 might be the D (5 bases). CDR3: CASSSAGRPEAFF. CDR3 coding DNA: TGTGCCAGCAGCTCAGCAGGGAGGCCTGAAGCTTTCTTT.